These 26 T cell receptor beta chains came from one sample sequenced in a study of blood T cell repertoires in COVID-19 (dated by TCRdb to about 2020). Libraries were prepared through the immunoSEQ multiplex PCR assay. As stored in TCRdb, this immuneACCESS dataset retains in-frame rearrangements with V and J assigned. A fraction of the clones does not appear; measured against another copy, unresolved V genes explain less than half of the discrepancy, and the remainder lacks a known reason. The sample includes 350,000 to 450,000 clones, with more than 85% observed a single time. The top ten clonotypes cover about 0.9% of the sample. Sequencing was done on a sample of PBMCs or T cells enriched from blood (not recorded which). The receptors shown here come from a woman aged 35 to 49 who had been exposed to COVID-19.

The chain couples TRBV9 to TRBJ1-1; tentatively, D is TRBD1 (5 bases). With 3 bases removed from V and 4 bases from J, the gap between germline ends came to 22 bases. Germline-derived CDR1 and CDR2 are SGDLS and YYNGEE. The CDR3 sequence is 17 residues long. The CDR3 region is CASSGGDSSLVGTEAFF. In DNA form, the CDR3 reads TGTGCCAGCAGCGGTGGAGACAGTAGTTTGGTCGGCACTGAAGCTTTCTTT.

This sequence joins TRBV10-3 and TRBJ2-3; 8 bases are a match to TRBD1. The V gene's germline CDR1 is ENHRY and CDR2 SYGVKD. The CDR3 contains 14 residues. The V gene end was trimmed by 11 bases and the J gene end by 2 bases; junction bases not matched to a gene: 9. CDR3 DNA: TGTGCCTCCCAGGGGGCCCAAGTCACAGATACGCAGTATTTT. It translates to CASQGAQVTDTQYF.

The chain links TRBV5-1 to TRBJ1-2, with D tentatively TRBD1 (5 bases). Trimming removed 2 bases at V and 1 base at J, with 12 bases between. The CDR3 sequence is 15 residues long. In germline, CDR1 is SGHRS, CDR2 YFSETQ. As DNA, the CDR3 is TGCGCCAGCAGCTTTGACAGCACTCGTAACTATGGCTACACCTTC. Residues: CASSFDSTRNYGYTF.

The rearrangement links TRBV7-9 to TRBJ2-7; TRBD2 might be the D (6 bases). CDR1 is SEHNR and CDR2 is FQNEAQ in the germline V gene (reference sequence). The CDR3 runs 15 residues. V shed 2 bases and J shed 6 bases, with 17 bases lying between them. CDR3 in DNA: TGTGCCAGCAGCTTAAAGGCGGGACCCTTCATCGAGCAGTACTTC. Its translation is CASSLKAGPFIEQYF.

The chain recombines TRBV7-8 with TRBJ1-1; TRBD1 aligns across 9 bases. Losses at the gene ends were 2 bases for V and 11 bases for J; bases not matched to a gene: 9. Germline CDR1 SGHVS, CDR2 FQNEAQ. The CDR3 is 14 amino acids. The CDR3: CASSLLRTGAHAFF. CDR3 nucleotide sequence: TGTGCCAGCAGCTTACTGCGGACAGGGGCCCACGCTTTCTTT.

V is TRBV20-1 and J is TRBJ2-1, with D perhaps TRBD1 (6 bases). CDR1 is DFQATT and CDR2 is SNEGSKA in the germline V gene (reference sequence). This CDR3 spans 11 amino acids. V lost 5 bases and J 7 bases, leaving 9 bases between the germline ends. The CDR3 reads CSAGQGNEQFF. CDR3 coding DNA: TGCAGTGCTGGTCAGGGGAATGAGCAGTTCTTC.

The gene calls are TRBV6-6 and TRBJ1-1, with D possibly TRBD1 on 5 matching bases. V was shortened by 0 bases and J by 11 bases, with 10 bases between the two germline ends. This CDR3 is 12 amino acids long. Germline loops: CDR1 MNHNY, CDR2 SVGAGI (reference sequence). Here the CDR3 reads CASSYSGDSAFF. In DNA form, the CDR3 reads TGTGCCAGCAGTTACTCAGGGGACTCGGCTTTCTTT.

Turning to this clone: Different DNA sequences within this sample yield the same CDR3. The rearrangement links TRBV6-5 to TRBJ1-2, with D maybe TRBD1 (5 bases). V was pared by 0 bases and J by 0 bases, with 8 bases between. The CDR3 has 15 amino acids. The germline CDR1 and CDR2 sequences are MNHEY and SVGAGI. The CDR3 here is CASSYSGGTNYGYTF. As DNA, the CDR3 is TGTGCCAGCAGTTACTCGGGGGGAACTAACTATGGCTACACCTTC.

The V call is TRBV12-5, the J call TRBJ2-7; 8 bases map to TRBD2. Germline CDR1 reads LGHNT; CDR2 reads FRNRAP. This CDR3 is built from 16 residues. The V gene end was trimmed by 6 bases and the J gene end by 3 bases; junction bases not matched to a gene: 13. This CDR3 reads CASGTGLGLVNYEQYF. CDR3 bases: TGTGCTAGTGGAACCGGCCTGGGACTAGTGAACTACGAGCAGTACTTC.

The CDR3 reads CASSPRIDTNTEAFF. The CDR3, as DNA: TGTGCCAGCTCACCACGAATAGACACGAACACTGAAGCTTTCTTT. The gene calls are TRBV18 and TRBJ1-1; D unresolved. Germline assignment: CDR1 KGHSH and CDR2 LQKENI. This CDR3 has 15 residues. Trimming removed 1 base at V and 1 base at J, with 10 bases between. The full variable domain, with the rest looked up from reference TRBV18 and TRBJ1-1, is NAGVMQNPRHLVRRRGQEARLRCSPMKGHSHVYWYRQLPEEGLKFMVYLQKENIIDESGMPKERFSAEFPKEGPSILRIQQVVRGDSAAYFCASSPRIDTNTEAFFGQGTRLTVV.

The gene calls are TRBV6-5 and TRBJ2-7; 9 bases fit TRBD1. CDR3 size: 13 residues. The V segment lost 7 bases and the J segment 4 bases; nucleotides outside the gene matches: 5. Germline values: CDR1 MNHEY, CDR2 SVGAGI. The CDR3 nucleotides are TGTGCCAGCAAGGGACAGGGTTTTTACGAGCAGTACTTC. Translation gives CASKGQGFYEQYF.

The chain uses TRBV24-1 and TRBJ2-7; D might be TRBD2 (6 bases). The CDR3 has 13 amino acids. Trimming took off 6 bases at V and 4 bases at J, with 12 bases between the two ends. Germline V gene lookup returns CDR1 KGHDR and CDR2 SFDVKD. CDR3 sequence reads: CATSLAGRYEQYF. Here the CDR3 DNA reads TGTGCCACCAGTTTGGCAGGGAGGTACGAGCAGTACTTC.

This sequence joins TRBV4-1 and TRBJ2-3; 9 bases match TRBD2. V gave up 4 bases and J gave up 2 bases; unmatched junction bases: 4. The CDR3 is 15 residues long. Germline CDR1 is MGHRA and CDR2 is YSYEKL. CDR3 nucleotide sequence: TGCGCCAGCAGCCCGACTAGCGGAGTCACAGATACGCAGTATTTT. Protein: CASSPTSGVTDTQYF.

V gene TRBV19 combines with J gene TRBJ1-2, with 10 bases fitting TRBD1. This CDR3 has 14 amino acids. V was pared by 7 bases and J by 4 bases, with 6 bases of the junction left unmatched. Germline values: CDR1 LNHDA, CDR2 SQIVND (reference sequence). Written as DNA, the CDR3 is TGTGCCAGTACCCCGACAGGGGGCAGCTATGGCTACACCTTC. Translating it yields CASTPTGGSYGYTF.

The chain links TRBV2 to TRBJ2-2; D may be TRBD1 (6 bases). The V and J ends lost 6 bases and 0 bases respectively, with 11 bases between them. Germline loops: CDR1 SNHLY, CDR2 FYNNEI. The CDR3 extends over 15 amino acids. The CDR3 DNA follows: TGTGCCAGCAGGAGGGGGACGGCGAACACCGGGGAGCTGTTTTTT. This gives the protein CASRRGTANTGELFF.

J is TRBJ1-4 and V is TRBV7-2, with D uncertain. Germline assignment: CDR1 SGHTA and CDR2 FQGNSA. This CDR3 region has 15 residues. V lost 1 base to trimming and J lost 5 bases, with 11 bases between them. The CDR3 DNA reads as TGTGCCAGCAGCTTAGGTCGCTTAAGCAATGAAAAACTGTTTTTT. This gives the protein CASSLGRLSNEKLFF.

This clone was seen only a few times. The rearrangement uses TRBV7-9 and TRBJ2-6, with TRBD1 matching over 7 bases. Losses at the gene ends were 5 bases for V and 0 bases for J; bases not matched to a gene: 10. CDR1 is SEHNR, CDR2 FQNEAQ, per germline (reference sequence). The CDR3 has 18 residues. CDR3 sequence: CASSPRTGAASGANVLTF. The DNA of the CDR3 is TGTGCCAGCAGCCCAAGGACAGGTGCAGCCTCTGGGGCCAACGTCCTGACTTTC.

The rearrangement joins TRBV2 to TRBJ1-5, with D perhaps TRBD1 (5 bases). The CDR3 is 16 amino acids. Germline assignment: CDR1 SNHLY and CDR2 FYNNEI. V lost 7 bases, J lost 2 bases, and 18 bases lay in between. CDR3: CASTLVLGGGNQPQHF. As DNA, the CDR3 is TGTGCCAGCACCCTCGTACTGGGGGGTGGCAATCAGCCCCAGCATTTT.

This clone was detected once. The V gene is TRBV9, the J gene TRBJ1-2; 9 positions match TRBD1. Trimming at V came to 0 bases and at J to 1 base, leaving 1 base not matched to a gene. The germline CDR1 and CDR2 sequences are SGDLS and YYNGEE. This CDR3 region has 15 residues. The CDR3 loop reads CASSVGQGVNYGYTF. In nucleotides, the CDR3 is TGTGCCAGCAGCGTAGGACAGGGGGTTAACTATGGCTACACCTTC. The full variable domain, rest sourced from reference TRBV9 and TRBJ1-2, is DSGVTQTPKHLITATGQRVTLRCSPRSGDLSVYWYQQSLDQGLQFLIQYYNGEERAKGNILERFSAQQFPDLHSELNLSSLELGDSALYFCASSVGQGVNYGYTFGSGTRLTVV.

The DNA of the CDR3 is TGTGCCAGTAGTAAGGGACTCTCCCTCTCAAACACTGAAGCTTTCTTT. Protein product: CASSKGLSLSNTEAFF. V usage is TRBV19 and J usage is TRBJ1-1; D is perhaps TRBD1 (5 bases). The CDR3 runs to 16 residues. Between the trimmed V and J ends, which lost 4 bases and 2 bases, there was a span of 17 bases. CDR1 is LNHDA and CDR2 is SQIVND in the germline V gene (reference sequence).

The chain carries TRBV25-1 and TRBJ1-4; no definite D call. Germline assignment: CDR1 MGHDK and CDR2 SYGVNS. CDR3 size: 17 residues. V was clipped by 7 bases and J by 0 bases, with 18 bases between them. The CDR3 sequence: CASMMSPGVATNEKLFF. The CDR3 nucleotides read TGTGCCAGCATGATGTCCCCCGGGGTTGCAACTAATGAAAAACTGTTTTTT. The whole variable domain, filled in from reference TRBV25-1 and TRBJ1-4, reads EADIYQTPRYLVIGTGKKITLECSQTMGHDKMYWYQQDPGMELHLIHYSYGVNSTEKGDLSSESTVSRIRTEHFPLTLESARPSHTSQYLCASMMSPGVATNEKLFFGSGTQLSVL.

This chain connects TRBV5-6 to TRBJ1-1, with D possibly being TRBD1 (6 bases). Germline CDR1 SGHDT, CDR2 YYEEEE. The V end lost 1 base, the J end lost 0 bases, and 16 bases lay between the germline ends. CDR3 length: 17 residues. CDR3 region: CASSLYKTGPLNTEAFF. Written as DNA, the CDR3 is TGTGCCAGCAGCTTGTATAAGACAGGACCTTTGAACACTGAAGCTTTCTTT.

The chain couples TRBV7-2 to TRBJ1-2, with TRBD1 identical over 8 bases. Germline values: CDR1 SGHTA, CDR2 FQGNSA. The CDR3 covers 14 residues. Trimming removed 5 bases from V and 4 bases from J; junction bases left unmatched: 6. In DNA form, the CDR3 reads TGTGCCAGCAGCCTGGGGGGACAGGCCTATGGCTACACCTTC. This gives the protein CASSLGGQAYGYTF.

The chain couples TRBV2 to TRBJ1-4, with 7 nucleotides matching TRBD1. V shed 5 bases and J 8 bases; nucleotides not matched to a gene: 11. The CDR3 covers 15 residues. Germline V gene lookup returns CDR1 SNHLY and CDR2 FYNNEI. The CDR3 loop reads CASSPQGGMREKLFF. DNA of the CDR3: TGTGCCAGCAGTCCGCAGGGGGGAATGCGGGAAAAACTGTTTTTT.

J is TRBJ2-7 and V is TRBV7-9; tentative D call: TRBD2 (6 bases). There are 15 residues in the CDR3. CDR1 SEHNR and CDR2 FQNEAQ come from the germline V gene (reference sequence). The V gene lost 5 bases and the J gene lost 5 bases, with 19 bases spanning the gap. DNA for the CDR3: TGTGCCAGCAGCGCGGGACCGAAGAAGGTCCACGAGCAGTACTTC. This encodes CASSAGPKKVHEQYF.

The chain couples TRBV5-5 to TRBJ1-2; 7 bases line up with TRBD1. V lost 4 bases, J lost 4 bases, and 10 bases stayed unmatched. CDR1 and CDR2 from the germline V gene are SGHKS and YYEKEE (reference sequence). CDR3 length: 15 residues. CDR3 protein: CASSHPQGGVYGYTF. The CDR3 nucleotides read TGTGCCAGCAGCCACCCTCAGGGGGGAGTCTATGGCTACACCTTC.